This note documents a single T cell receptor (beta chain) sequence. Its specificity is not known. It may be a read error: a sequence one base away is much more abundant. TCRdb ran MiXCR on the multiplex PCR reads and lists one entry per CDR3 protein. The sample lists around 130,000 distinct CDR3 sequences, just under 20% seen once, with over 3% in the top ten. The data are from a study of breast tumors, draining lymph nodes, adjacent tissues. General study results and limits: That most tumor T cells come from lymph nodes remained unproven. The data were judged consistent with most tumor T cells coming from lymph node and expanding in tumor. Tumor TCR diversity was below lymph nodes but above nontumor tissue. Compared with basal-like, luminal-like tumors shared significantly more repertoire with nontumor tissue.

Samples came from axillary lymph nodes draining the breast cancer. The CDR3 consists of 12 residues. CDR1 and CDR2 from the germline V gene are MDHEN and SYDVKM. The source of this sequence is a female donor with breast cancer. Some clones in this sample may be carry-over from other donors' samples. Specimen: axillary lymph node tissue. This chain uses TRBV28 with TRBJ2-2; maybe TRBD2 (5 bases). The DNA for the CDR3 is TGTGCCAGCAGTCAACAGTACGGGGAGCCGTTTTTT. This encodes CASSQQYGEPFF.